The 3 T cell receptor beta chains below all came from one sample that was sequenced in a study of blood T cells in healthy people across ages. Next came a second PCR, run for about 7 to 12 cycles, which used a sample-barcoded 5' primer along with a J-beta primer mix. TCRdb re-analysed the 5' RACE reads in MiXCR, keeping a single row per CDR3 protein. The sample contains some 1 million distinct CDR3 sequences, around 43% of which appear only once. The sequenced sample was blood. The receptors come from a woman in her fifties or sixties in good health.

The CDR3 sequence is CASSLSRGTPWTQYF. The CDR3 DNA is TGTGCCAGCAGTTTATCGAGGGGGACTCCCTGGACCCAGTACTTC. V gene TRBV27 combines with J gene TRBJ2-5; D could derive from TRBD1 or TRBD2 (6 bases each). The length of the CDR3 is 15 residues. Germline V gene lookup returns CDR1 MNHEY and CDR2 SMNVEV (reference sequence). The V and J ends lost 0 bases and 7 bases respectively, with 15 bases between them.

V and J are TRBV28 and TRBJ2-6; D perhaps matches TRBD2 (6 bases). V lost 7 bases and J 12 bases, leaving 25 bases between the germline ends. Germline CDR1 is MDHEN and CDR2 is SYDVKM. This CDR3 has 16 amino acids. The CDR3 region has the DNA TGTGCCAGCATCGAGCGGTGGGGGGAACCCGACTCCGTCCTGACTTTC. Protein sequence: CASIERWGEPDSVLTF.

V is TRBV20-1 and J is TRBJ2-1, with D unclear. The assigned J gene may be wrong: the sequence end matches TRBJ2-7 better. Germline V gene sequence: CDR1 DFQATT, CDR2 SNEGSKA (reference sequence). CDR3 length equals 13 residues. The CDR3 DNA follows: TGCAGTGCTAGAGGGGAAAGGTACTACGAGCAGTACTTC. Its protein product is CSARGERYYEQYF.